The entry that follows covers one TCR beta chain sequence. Enrollment shut out patients with autoimmune disease history or systemic immunosuppression. Germline assignment: CDR1 MDHEN and CDR2 SYDVKM. The CDR3 totals 16 residues. V lost 3 bases, J lost 0 bases, and 9 bases lay in between. The data are from a study of OX40 agonist ivuxolimab in advanced cancers. Looking at the study overall: Every 2 weeks, ivuxolimab was infused into the patients intravenously at between 0.01 and 10 mg/kg.

The protocol was immunoSEQ multiplex PCR, while the TCRdb copy is restricted to in-frame clones and leaves out a portion. The repertoire includes over 45,000 clones, 87% of them detected once, and 11% to 15% sits in the top ten. The TCR was taken from an adult with an advanced solid tumor such as melanoma, head and neck, liver or kidney cancer. The chain couples TRBV28 to TRBJ2-6; D is uncertain. Here the sequenced sample was CD4+ or CD8+ T cells sorted from blood, taken in a trial of the OX40 agonist ivuxolimab. The CDR3 DNA reads as TGTGCCAGCAGTTTCGGCGGAGCCTCTGGGGCCAACGTCCTGACTTTC. Its translation: CASSFGGASGANVLTF. Variable domain in full (rest from reference TRBV28 and TRBJ2-6): DVKVTQSSRYLVKRTGEKVFLECVQDMDHENMFWYRQDPGLGLRLIYFSYDVKMKEKGDIPEGYSVSREKKERFSLILESASTNQTSMYLCASSFGGASGANVLTFGAGSRLTVL.